Each of the 9 T cell receptor beta chains below was sequenced from the same sample in a study of breast tumors, draining lymph nodes, adjacent tissues. The lymph nodes were axillary draining lymph nodes from breast cancer patients. TCRdb reprocessed the multiplex PCR reads via MiXCR and lists one record per CDR3 protein. The data show approximately 250,000 distinct CDR3 sequences, approximately 36% seen once. Sequencing was carried out using axillary lymph node tissue. The receptor set was obtained from a female donor with breast cancer. Some clones in this sample may be carry-over from other donors' samples.

This clonotype was observed many times. The chain couples TRBV11-2 to TRBJ2-5; 12 nucleotides align to TRBD2. Germline CDR1 reads SGHAT; CDR2 reads FQNNGV. This CDR3 contains 16 residues. The trim removed 5 bases at V and 4 bases at J, leaving 8 bases unmatched. CDR3 sequence reads: CASSPRLAGALETQYF. The CDR3 coding sequence is TGTGCCAGCAGCCCCAGACTAGCGGGGGCCTTAGAGACCCAGTACTTC.

This clonotype has ten or more counts. The J gene is TRBJ1-4, the V gene TRBV7-9, with 7 bases aligning to TRBD1. The CDR3 sequence is 13 residues long. Germline CDR1 reads SEHNR; CDR2 reads FQNEAQ (reference sequence). J was trimmed by 7 bases and V by 6 bases; bases with no gene match: 5. The CDR3 DNA is TGTGCCAGCAGAGACAGGGAATTTGAAAAACTGTTTTTT. Translation: CASRDREFEKLFF.

This clonotype was detected ten times or more. The chain joins TRBV18 to TRBJ1-5; no clear D. This CDR3 contains 13 residues. Germline values: CDR1 KGHSH, CDR2 LQKENI. With 6 bases removed from V and 7 bases from J, the gap between germline ends came to 13 bases. The CDR3 spells CASSPGSRQPQHF. For the CDR3, the DNA is TGTGCCAGCTCCCCGGGGAGTCGACAGCCCCAGCATTTT.

V is TRBV7-8 and J is TRBJ2-3; no clear D. This CDR3 contains 12 residues. The germline V gene has CDR1 SGHVS and CDR2 FQNEAQ. The V end was cut by 1 base, the J end by 10 bases, with 9 bases between. The CDR3 protein is CASSLVASAQYF. The CDR3 bases are TGTGCCAGCAGCTTAGTGGCCTCGGCGCAGTATTTT.

This clonotype was seen many times. The chain couples TRBV29-1 to TRBJ2-3; TRBD2 aligns across 12 bases. Germline assignment: CDR1 SQVTM and CDR2 ANQGSEA. The CDR3 sequence is 15 residues long. Losses at the gene ends were 8 bases for V and 2 bases for J; bases not matched to a gene: 8. The CDR3 DNA reads as TGCAGCTCCACCGGACTAGCGGGAAACACAGATACGCAGTATTTT. It yields the protein CSSTGLAGNTDTQYF.

Of note for this clonotype: A read error may explain this, as a much larger clone is one base away. CDR3 protein: CVTSRAYSTDTQYF. The CDR3 DNA reads as TGTGTCACCAGCAGAGCTTATAGCACAGATACGCAGTATTTT. This chain uses TRBV15 with TRBJ2-3, with D uncertain. There are 14 residues in the CDR3. The germline gives CDR1 LNHNV, CDR2 YYDKDF (reference sequence).

This clonotype was counted ten times or more. The chain couples TRBV19 to TRBJ1-6, with TRBD1 matching over 7 bases. This CDR3 contains 15 residues. J lost 7 bases, V lost 4 bases, and 7 bases had no gene match. CDR1 is LNHDA and CDR2 is SQIVND in the germline V gene (reference sequence). The CDR3 nucleotides are TGTGCCAGTAGTAAAAAGGGACAGTTGAATTCACCCCTCCACTTT. Protein sequence: CASSKKGQLNSPLHF.

CDR3 region: CASSQAYRVTYEQYF. The CDR3 DNA reads TGTGCCAGCAGCCAGGCCTACAGGGTTACCTACGAGCAGTACTTC. This chain joins TRBV3-1 and TRBJ2-7; a possible D gene is TRBD1 (6 bases). Trimming cost V 3 bases and J 2 bases, with 14 bases left between them. CDR1 is LGHDT and CDR2 is YNNKEL in the germline V gene (reference sequence). The CDR3 has 15 residues.

In its sample, this clonotype was seen many times. The chain combines TRBV14 with TRBJ2-3; 10 nucleotides agree with TRBD2. The germline CDR1 and CDR2 sequences are SGHDN and FVKESK. The CDR3 covers 15 residues. With 5 bases clipped from V and 1 base from J, the junction kept 3 bases outside the gene matches. The CDR3 reads CASSETSGRTDTQYF. The DNA of the CDR3 is TGTGCCAGCAGCGAGACTAGCGGGCGCACAGATACGCAGTATTTT.